These 10 T cell receptor beta chains came from one sample sequenced in a study of technical replicates of blood from several donors. Method: immunoSEQ multiplex PCR; TCRdb's copy keeps in-frame clones and lacks some. The sample holds more than 90,000 clones, approximately 96% seen once. Sequencing input: T cells isolated from PBMCs. The receptors shown here come from a human donor in good health.

V is TRBV7-2 and J is TRBJ2-5, with TRBD2 identical over 8 bases. There are 14 residues in the CDR3. Germline V gives CDR1 SGHTA, CDR2 FQGNSA. Unmatched junction bases numbered 6, after V lost 4 bases and J lost 5 bases. CDR3 loop: CASSYGLAGETQYF. The CDR3, as DNA: TGTGCCAGCAGCTACGGACTAGCTGGCGAGACCCAGTACTTC.

This chain links TRBV27 with TRBJ1-4; unclear D gene. CDR1 MNHEY and CDR2 SMNVEV come from the germline V gene (reference sequence). The CDR3 spans 15 residues. V lost 2 bases and J lost 6, with 13 bases in between. The CDR3 coding sequence is TGTGCCAGCAGTTTAGAAGGAGGCCAATATGAAAAACTGTTTTTT. It translates to CASSLEGGQYEKLFF.

The chain is built from TRBV6-1 and TRBJ1-5; a possible D gene is TRBD1 (5 bases). The CDR3 spans 15 residues. Per germline, CDR1 MNHNS and CDR2 SASEGT. Trimming removed 2 bases at V and 5 bases at J, with 13 bases between. CDR3 loop: CASSEQAPGYQPQHF. CDR3 DNA: TGTGCCAGCAGTGAACAAGCCCCAGGGTATCAGCCCCAGCATTTT.

V usage is TRBV29-1 and J usage is TRBJ1-1; possible D gene TRBD1, 6 bases. This CDR3 has 13 residues. Trimming took 7 bases from V and 1 from J, leaving 13 bases between them. CDR1 is SQVTM, CDR2 ANQGSEA, per germline. The CDR3 reads CSGNREGNTEAFF. The CDR3 coding sequence is TGCAGCGGAAACAGGGAGGGGAACACTGAAGCTTTCTTT.

The rearrangement joins TRBV6-6 to TRBJ2-1, with 8 nucleotides matching TRBD1. This CDR3 is 15 amino acids long. Per the germline V gene, CDR1 is MNHNY and CDR2 is SVGAGI (reference sequence). With 6 bases clipped from V and 2 bases from J, the junction kept 6 bases outside the gene matches. This CDR3 reads CASSPGQETYNEQFF. The CDR3 region has the DNA TGTGCCAGCAGCCCGGGACAGGAGACCTACAATGAGCAGTTCTTC.

The chain links TRBV27 to TRBJ2-1, with 10 bases lining up with TRBD2. The germline V gene encodes CDR1 MNHEY and CDR2 SMNVEV (reference sequence). Unmatched junction bases numbered 5, after V lost 6 bases and J lost 6 bases. This CDR3 spans 14 amino acids. The CDR3 protein is CASSGLAGVNEQFF. CDR3 DNA: TGTGCCAGCAGCGGGCTAGCGGGAGTCAATGAGCAGTTCTTC.

V is TRBV27 and J is TRBJ1-5; 12 bases fit TRBD1. Germline V gene data show CDR1 as MNHEY and CDR2 as SMNVEV (reference sequence). This CDR3 is built from 14 residues. Trimming removed 6 bases from V and 6 bases from J; junction bases left unmatched: 3. The CDR3 spells CASRGTGGVQPQHF. The CDR3 DNA follows: TGTGCCAGCAGGGGGACAGGGGGCGTTCAGCCCCAGCATTTT.

This clone was detected only once. This sequence joins TRBV29-1 and TRBJ1-2, with TRBD1 as a possible D gene (6 bases). With 3 bases removed from V and 8 bases from J, the gap between germline ends came to 16 bases. Looked up from germline, CDR1 is SQVTM and CDR2 is ANQGSEA. This CDR3 has 13 amino acids. CDR3 residues: CSVELGGRGGYTF. The CDR3 coding sequence is TGCAGCGTTGAGTTGGGGGGGCGCGGGGGCTACACCTTC.

This chain uses TRBV10-2 with TRBJ1-5; 7 bases align to TRBD1. The CDR3 consists of 13 residues. CDR1 and CDR2 from the germline V gene are WSHSY and SAAADI. The V gene end was trimmed by 4 bases and the J gene end by 6 bases; junction bases not matched to a gene: 3. In DNA, the CDR3 is TGCGCCAGCAGTGTCACAGGGGTTCAGCCCCAGCATTTT. It codes for CASSVTGVQPQHF.

The CDR3 loop reads CASSAGSGTGELFF. The CDR3 DNA is TGTGCCAGCAGTGCGGGTTCGGGCACCGGGGAGCTGTTTTTT. The chain combines TRBV27 with TRBJ2-2, with D perhaps matching TRBD2 (5 bases). Germline CDR1 reads MNHEY; CDR2 reads SMNVEV (reference sequence). With 5 bases removed from V and 4 bases from J, the gap between germline ends came to 11 bases. This CDR3 is 14 amino acids long.